Listed here is a single T cell receptor (beta chain). The antigen this receptor binds is unknown. No much larger clonotype is one base removed from it; base qualities were not supplied. From a lookup of the germline V gene, CDR1 and CDR2 are MNHEY and SVGAGI. At the junction V is shortened by 4 bases and J by 1 base, with 16 bases in between. Its CDR3 holds 16 amino acids, cysteine through phenylalanine. Here the CDR3 DNA is all that survives: 48 bases in frame from base 1. This record belongs to a study of PD-L1 blockade in urothelial cancer (dated by TCRdb to about 2017). Describing the broader study: All patients started therapy around 2014 and received atezolizumab 1,200 mg intravenously every 3 weeks. About 90% of the roughly 29 patients were males with bladder-origin urothelial cancer, and 18 of 29 reported a prior smoking history. Patients had an ECOG performance status of 0 or 1 and had received between 0 and 3 prior chemotherapy regimens. Blood samples were analyzed 3 weeks after the start of treatment (second dose) and 6 weeks after the start of treatment. Blood samples yielded a median of approximately 150,000 T cells and more than 80,000 unique TCRs, with median clonality approximately 0.08. The study, an exploratory multi-omic analysis, examined somatic, immune and clinical correlates of response to PD-L1 blockade with atezolizumab in urothelial cancer. TCR sequencing covered pretreatment tumor samples and matched, serially collected peripheral blood taken before and after atezolizumab treatment. Durable clinical benefit was defined as a progression-free survival longer than 6 months, and TCR features were additionally tested against progression-free survival and overall survival. In the same patients, pretreatment tumors underwent whole exome sequencing and RNA sequencing in addition to TCR sequencing. Durable clinical benefit was achieved by nine patients and was not achieved by 20 patients. Pretreatment blood TCR-seq was available for twenty-nine patients, at least one posttreatment blood collection was obtained for around 24 patients, and tumor TCR-seq was available for around 24 patients. Study-wide findings and limitations: A pretreatment peripheral blood TCR clonality below the median was linked to improved progression-free and overall survival. Because the sample size was small (n of about 27) and many exploratory analyses were performed, the results are intended to be hypothesis-generating. At 3 weeks after the start of treatment, tumor-associated TCR clones in peripheral blood had expanded more in patients with durable benefit (n ≈ 20, p = 0.022).

Each PCR received spiked-in synthetic TCR analog templates so that absolute template abundance could be estimated from read counts. The immunoSEQ assay was used to amplify TCRbeta CDR3 regions from genomic DNA with bias-controlled V and J gene primers. Rearranged TCRbeta segments were sequenced at approximately 20X coverage. The original pipeline was this. Clustering was used to correct sequencing errors, and CDR3s were annotated against IMGT so that V, D and J genes could be assigned. Downstream analyses used only productive TCRbeta rearrangements and left out out-of-frame or stop-codon sequences. Clonality was computed as one minus Shannon entropy normalized by the log of the number of unique productive sequences. Clones differing between time points or between blood and tumor were identified using Fisher's exact test with Benjamini-Hochberg correction, with an adjusted p below 0.01 applied as the threshold. TCRdb took over this immuneACCESS table, retaining in-frame rearrangements with V and J assigned. Such tables are incomplete; in checked studies, under half of the missing clones stem from an unresolved V gene, and the remainder is unexplained. The DNA gave D and trimming, while V, J and clone size come from that table. This sample has around 53,000 clones in its table, and about 80% of those were observed once. The ten biggest clones cover about 5.8% of the sample.

The cohort included about 29 patients with locally advanced or metastatic urothelial carcinoma who were treated at Memorial Sloan Kettering on a trial protocol. Peripheral blood mononuclear cells were collected pretreatment and during treatment, at between 1 and 8 total time points per patient. The Qiagen DNeasy Blood extraction kit was used to purify genomic DNA from total PBMCs and from tumor samples. PBMCs were collected pretreatment and during treatment and were isolated and stored as previously described. The material sequenced was PBMCs, taken around atezolizumab (anti-PD-L1) treatment. This TCR came from a man aged 35 to 55 with urothelial cancer. The sequence links TRBV6-5 to TRBJ1-1; TRBD1 is a weak D gene call, 6 bases matching. The DNA sequence is given as TGTGCCAGCAGTTCCCCAGGACAGCAGGGGAACACTGAAGCTTTCTTT. The translation is CASSSPGQQGNTEAFF.